A selection of T cell receptor beta chains follows, all from one sample in a study of blood T cells in healthy people across ages. TCRdb itself ran the 5' RACE reads through MiXCR, one entry per CDR3 protein. The sample lists around 940,000 distinct CDR3 sequences, about 53% occurring once. Sample: blood. The origin of the receptors is a woman aged 55-70 years in good health. Both conserved end residues are part of each CDR3. D genes are given only for firm matches. Clone size is shown for a subset of rows, as once, few, many or a class of expanded clone.

abundance: .; v_gene: TRBV5-1; j_gene: TRBJ2-7; d_gene: .; CDR3nt: TGCGCCAGCAGCTTGGAAGGCGGTTCCCTCTACGAGCAGTACTTC; CDR3aa: CASSLEGGSLYEQYF
abundance: .; v_gene: TRBV20-1; j_gene: TRBJ2-3; d_gene: TRBD2; CDR3nt: TGCAGTGCTAGAGACTTCTTGTCAGTAGCGGGAACGACAGATACGCAGTATTTT; CDR3aa: CSARDFLSVAGTTDTQYF
abundance: .; v_gene: TRBV20-1; j_gene: TRBJ1-1; d_gene: .; CDR3nt: TGCAGTGCTAGAGATTCTCGTGGACAATCTAAGGTGAACACTGAAGCTTTCTTT; CDR3aa: CSARDSRGQSKVNTEAFF
abundance: .; v_gene: TRBV4-1; j_gene: TRBJ2-2; d_gene: .; CDR3nt: TGCGCCAGCAGCCAAGCTATACTACTTACTGGGGAGCTGTTTTTT; CDR3aa: CASSQAILLTGELFF
abundance: few; v_gene: TRBV5-1; j_gene: TRBJ2-7; d_gene: TRBD2; CDR3nt: TGCGCCAGCGGGCTCGGCGGGAGCTCCTACGAGCAGTACTTC; CDR3aa: CASGLGGSSYEQYF
abundance: .; v_gene: TRBV7-9; j_gene: TRBJ2-5; d_gene: .; CDR3nt: TGTGCCAGCAGCGAGGAAGGGGGTTGGGAGACCCAGTACTTC; CDR3aa: CASSEEGGWETQYF
abundance: .; v_gene: TRBV20-1; j_gene: TRBJ2-1; d_gene: .; CDR3nt: TGCAGTGCTAGAAACGCTGGAGGCAAGCGGACAAGCTCCTACAATGAGCAGTTCTTC; CDR3aa: CSARNAGGKRTSSYNEQFF
abundance: .; v_gene: TRBV20-1; j_gene: TRBJ2-1; d_gene: .; CDR3nt: TGCAGTGCTAGAGGGAGTGGTAATACCCAGTTCTTC; CDR3aa: CSARGSGNTQFF
abundance: few; v_gene: TRBV2; j_gene: TRBJ2-5; d_gene: .; CDR3nt: TGTGCCAGTGTATGGTCCGAAGAGACCCAGTACTTC; CDR3aa: CASVWSEETQYF
abundance: .; v_gene: TRBV6-1; j_gene: TRBJ2-2; d_gene: .; CDR3nt: TGTGCCAGCAGAAGGGGCGGTTACACCGGGGAGCTGTTTTTT; CDR3aa: CASRRGGYTGELFF
abundance: few; v_gene: TRBV29-1; j_gene: TRBJ2-3; d_gene: TRBD2; CDR3nt: TGCAGCGTTCTTAGCGGGATGCCGTTCACATATACGCAGTATTTT; CDR3aa: CSVLSGMPFTYTQYF
abundance: .; v_gene: TRBV27; j_gene: TRBJ2-1; d_gene: TRBD2; CDR3nt: TGTGCCAGCCGCTCTACGGGGGGTGGTTACAATGAGCAGTTCTTC; CDR3aa: CASRSTGGGYNEQFF
abundance: .; v_gene: TRBV18; j_gene: TRBJ1-1; d_gene: TRBD1; CDR3nt: TGTGCCAGCTCGGGGACAGGGGGCCTCTCGAACACTGAAGCTTTCTTT; CDR3aa: CASSGTGGLSNTEAFF